This T cell receptor beta chain was identified during a study of T cells after yellow fever vaccination. Whole-study context: When fractions had low cell numbers, they were prepared with SMART-Seq v4 Ultra Low Input.

This clonotype was seen at least ten times. The antigen is unknown. Germline V gene data show CDR1 as MNHEY and CDR2 as SVGAGI. The V end was cut by 6 bases, the J end by 8 bases, with 28 bases between. The CDR3 extends over 17 amino acids. A process of 5'RACE template switching, which added a universal primer site and UMIs, was used to make TCR cDNA. TCRdb re-analysed the 5' RACE reads in MiXCR, keeping a single row per CDR3 protein. The sample records about 160,000 distinct CDR3 sequences, 6% to 7.5% being singletons. Findings and limits, study-wide: After the booster, 96% of CD4 and about 90% of CD8 primary-response clones were re-detected.

The sequences come from CD4+ T cells sorted from PBMCs, collected 5 days after the first yellow fever vaccination. The chain carries TRBV6-5 and TRBJ1-2, with TRBD1 as a possible D gene (6 bases). This sequence was found in a young man who received the YFV17D yellow fever vaccine. The CDR3 nucleotides read TGTGCCAGCAGGCCAGCATCGACCCAGGGACACCGCCGGGGCTACACCTTC. Its protein product is CASRPASTQGHRRGYTF.